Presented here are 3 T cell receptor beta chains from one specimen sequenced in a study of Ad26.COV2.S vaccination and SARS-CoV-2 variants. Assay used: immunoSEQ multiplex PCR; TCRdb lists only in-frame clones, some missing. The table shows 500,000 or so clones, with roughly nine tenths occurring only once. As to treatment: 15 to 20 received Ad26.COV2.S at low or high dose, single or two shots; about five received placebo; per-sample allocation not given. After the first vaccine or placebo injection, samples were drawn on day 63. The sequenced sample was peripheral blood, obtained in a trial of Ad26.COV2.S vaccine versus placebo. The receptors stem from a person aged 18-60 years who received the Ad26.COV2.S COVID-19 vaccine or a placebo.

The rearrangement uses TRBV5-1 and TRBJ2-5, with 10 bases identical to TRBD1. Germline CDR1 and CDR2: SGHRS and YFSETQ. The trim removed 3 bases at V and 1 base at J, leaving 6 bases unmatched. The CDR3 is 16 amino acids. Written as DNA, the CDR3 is TGCGCCAGCAGCTGGACTGGACAGGGGGTCCAAGAGACCCAGTACTTC. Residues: CASSWTGQGVQETQYF.

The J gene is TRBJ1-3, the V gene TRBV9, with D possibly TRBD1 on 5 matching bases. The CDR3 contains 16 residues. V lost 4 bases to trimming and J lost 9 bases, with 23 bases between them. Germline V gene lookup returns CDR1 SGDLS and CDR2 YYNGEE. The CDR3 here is CASSPRGALLGGTIYF. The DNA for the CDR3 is TGTGCCAGCAGCCCTCGAGGTGCCTTGCTGGGGGGCACCATATATTTT.

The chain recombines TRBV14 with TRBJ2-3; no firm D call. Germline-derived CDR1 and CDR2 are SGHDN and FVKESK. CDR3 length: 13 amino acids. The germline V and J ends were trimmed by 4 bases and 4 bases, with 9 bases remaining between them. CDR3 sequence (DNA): TGTGCCAGCAGCCCCACATGGGCAGATACGCAGTATTTT. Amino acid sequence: CASSPTWADTQYF. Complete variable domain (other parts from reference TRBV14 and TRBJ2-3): EAGVTQFPSHSVIEKGQTVTLRCDPISGHDNLYWYRRVMGKEIKFLLHFVKESKQDESGMPNNRFLAERTGGTYSTLKVQPAELEDSGVYFCASSPTWADTQYFGPGTRLTVL.